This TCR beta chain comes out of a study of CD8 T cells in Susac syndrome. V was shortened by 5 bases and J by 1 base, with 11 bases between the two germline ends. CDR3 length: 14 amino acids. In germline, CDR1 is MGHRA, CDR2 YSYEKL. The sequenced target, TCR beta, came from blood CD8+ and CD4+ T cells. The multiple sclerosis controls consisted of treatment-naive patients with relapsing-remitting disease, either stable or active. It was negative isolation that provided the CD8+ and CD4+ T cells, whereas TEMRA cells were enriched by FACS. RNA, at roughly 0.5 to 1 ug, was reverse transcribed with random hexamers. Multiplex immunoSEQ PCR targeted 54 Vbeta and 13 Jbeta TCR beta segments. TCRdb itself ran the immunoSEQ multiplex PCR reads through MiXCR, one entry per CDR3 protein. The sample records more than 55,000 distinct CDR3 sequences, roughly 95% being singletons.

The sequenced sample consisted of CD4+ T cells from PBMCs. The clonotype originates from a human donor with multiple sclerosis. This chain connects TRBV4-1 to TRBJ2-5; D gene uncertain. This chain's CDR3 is CASSNGGFQETQYF. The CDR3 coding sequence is TGCGCCAGCAGCAATGGTGGGTTCCAAGAGACCCAGTACTTC.